The clone carrying this TCR beta chain appeared a few times. Its target is not known. The table came from immunoSEQ multiplex PCR; TCRdb's copy has only in-frame clones and leaves some out. This sample carries about 69,000 clones, around 78% of them seen once, and the ten largest clones take more than 20%. Germline CDR1 is SGHNT and CDR2 is YENEEA. Deletions cut 2 bases from V and 6 bases from J, with 8 bases between. The CDR3 contains 14 residues. This sample was included in a study of T cell responses to AZD1222 COVID-19 vaccine. Overall study findings and caveats: Females made up more of the donors, who were largely white British, and clonal diversity may have come out too low.

This rearrangement joins TRBV11-3 to TRBJ1-6, with D unresolved. The receptor's source is an adult who received the AZD1222 COVID-19 vaccine. Here the sequenced sample was peripheral blood, taken 28 days after the second AZD1222 dose. For the CDR3, the DNA is TGTGCCAGCAGCTTATCGCGCAGTAATTCACCCCTCCACTTT. Amino acids: CASSLSRSNSPLHF.